Below, 11 T cell receptor beta chains from the same sample are listed, as sequenced in a study of cytomegalovirus exposure and HLA in healthy donors. Primers: 60 Vbeta forward and 13 Jbeta reverse. Profiled with immunoSEQ multiplex PCR; TCRdb holds only in-frame clones, not every one. The sample holds around 110,000 clones, around three quarters seen once. The material sequenced was PBMCs. Every receptor here comes from a woman in her late teens or twenties in good health and CMV-seropositive.

The chain couples TRBV5-8 to TRBJ2-7; no clear D. The CDR3 is made up of 15 amino acids. Germline CDR1 and CDR2: SGHTS and YDEGEE. V lost 2 bases and J lost 2, with 14 bases in between. The CDR3 nucleotides are TGTGCCAGCAGCTTCAGGATCCACCGGCCCTACGAGCAGTACTTC. This codes for CASSFRIHRPYEQYF.

The chain couples TRBV30 to TRBJ1-2; 7 bases line up with TRBD1. V gave up 3 bases and J gave up 8 bases; unmatched junction bases: 3. This CDR3 is built from 11 residues. Germline CDR1 GTSNPN, CDR2 SVGIG (reference sequence). The CDR3: CAWRRQGGYTF. Here the CDR3 DNA reads TGTGCCTGGAGGCGACAGGGAGGCTACACCTTC.

The table lists this clone with a few counts. This CDR3 is CASSSSNYEAFF. In DNA form, the CDR3 reads TGCGCCAGCAGCTCATCAAACTATGAAGCTTTCTTT. This chain joins TRBV5-1 and TRBJ1-1; D is unresolved. V lost 3 bases, J lost 7 bases, and 10 bases lay in between. The CDR3 runs 12 residues. The germline V gene encodes CDR1 SGHRS and CDR2 YFSETQ.

The gene calls are TRBV5-6 and TRBJ1-2; D gene uncertain. The CDR3 sequence is 12 residues long. Deletions cut 4 bases from V and 4 bases from J, with 8 bases between. The germline V gene has CDR1 SGHDT and CDR2 YYEEEE. The CDR3 bases are TGTGCCAGCAGCGACGAGGCCTATGGCTACACCTTC. Encoded protein: CASSDEAYGYTF.

V usage is TRBV19 and J usage is TRBJ1-1, with 8 bases lining up with TRBD1. The junction had 7 bases not matched to a gene; V was cut back by 6 bases and J by 1 base. The length of the CDR3 is 15 residues. Germline V CDR1 and CDR2: LNHDA, SQIVND (reference sequence). The CDR3 nucleotides read TGTGCCAGTAGAGGGTCCGGGACAGGGAACACTGAAGCTTTCTTT. This encodes CASRGSGTGNTEAFF.

V is TRBV7-8 and J is TRBJ2-7; 9 bases are a match to TRBD1. The CDR3 is 14 amino acids. CDR1 SGHVS and CDR2 FQNEAQ come from the germline V gene. V lost 6 bases to trimming and J lost 3 bases; unmatched junction nucleotides: 6. CDR3 nucleotides: TGTGCCAGCAGAAAGCCGGGACAGGGCTACGAGCAGTACTTC. This gives the protein CASRKPGQGYEQYF.

This chain uses TRBV28 with TRBJ2-7, with D possibly matching TRBD2 (5 bases). V was cut by 3 bases and J by 1 base, with 7 bases left in between. CDR3 length: 13 amino acids. Per germline, CDR1 MDHEN and CDR2 SYDVKM. As DNA, the CDR3 is TGTGCCAGCAGTTTCGGAGGTTCCTACGAGCAGTACTTC. Its protein is CASSFGGSYEQYF. Variable domain in full (rest from reference TRBV28 and TRBJ2-7): DVKVTQSSRYLVKRTGEKVFLECVQDMDHENMFWYRQDPGLGLRLIYFSYDVKMKEKGDIPEGYSVSREKKERFSLILESASTNQTSMYLCASSFGGSYEQYFGPGTRLTVT.

Concerning this clone: A read error may produce the germline difference seen at one junction end. CDR3 DNA: TGTGCCTGGAGTGTAGAGGGGGAAAAACTGCTTTTT. It is translated as CAWSVEGEKLLF. The chain combines TRBV30 with TRBJ1-4; D might be TRBD1 (6 bases). Germline V CDR1 and CDR2: GTSNPN, SVGIG (reference sequence). The CDR3 is 12 residues long.

The chain links TRBV5-1 to TRBJ2-3, with D perhaps TRBD2 (5 bases). This CDR3 has 14 amino acids. Germline V gene data show CDR1 as SGHRS and CDR2 as YFSETQ. Trimming took off 0 bases at V and 4 bases at J, with 9 bases between the two ends. In DNA, the CDR3 is TGCGCCAGCAGCTTGGCGGCTAGCTCAGATACGCAGTATTTT. It specifies CASSLAASSDTQYF.

There are a few counts of this clone. As DNA, the CDR3 is TGCGCCAGCAGCTTGACACGGGATCAGCCCCAGCATTTT. It is translated as CASSLTRDQPQHF. The V and J genes are TRBV5-1 and TRBJ1-5, with unresolved D. Germline V lookup: CDR1 SGHRS, CDR2 YFSETQ. Trimming shortened V by 1 base and J by 5 bases, and 7 bases separated the two germline ends. This CDR3 is built from 13 residues.

The chain is built from TRBV28 and TRBJ1-2; D is unresolved. CDR1 and CDR2 (germline): MDHEN, SYDVKM. This CDR3 is built from 12 residues. Trimming shortened V by 3 bases and J by 7 bases, and 9 bases separated the two germline ends. CDR3 protein: CASSLPGVGYTF. The CDR3 nucleotides are TGTGCCAGCAGTTTGCCCGGGGTTGGCTACACCTTC.